A selection of T cell receptor beta chains follows, all from one sample in a study of OX40 agonist ivuxolimab in advanced cancers. Profiled with immunoSEQ multiplex PCR; TCRdb holds only in-frame clones, not every one. The repertoire holds 55,000 to 80,000 clones, with about four fifths as singletons. The source material was CD4+ or CD8+ T cells sorted from blood, sampled in a trial of the OX40 agonist ivuxolimab. These receptors all stem from an adult with an advanced solid tumor such as melanoma, head and neck, liver or kidney cancer. Both conserved end residues are part of each CDR3. Fields, in order: CDR3 protein, J gene, V gene.

CDR3 protein: CASSLALGVPTEAFF
J gene: TRBJ1-1
V gene: TRBV5-1

CDR3 protein: CASTTGDNYGYTF
J gene: TRBJ1-2
V gene: TRBV5-1

CDR3 protein: CAISESKGTGLLIRDTEAFF
J gene: TRBJ1-1
V gene: TRBV10-3

CDR3 protein: CSVSSTSGSLNEQFF
J gene: TRBJ2-1
V gene: TRBV29-1

CDR3 protein: CASTTDRRYGYTF
J gene: TRBJ1-2
V gene: TRBV19

CDR3 protein: CASSPRLAGRTPATNEKLFF
J gene: TRBJ1-4
V gene: TRBV18

CDR3 protein: CASSVQSYEQYF
J gene: TRBJ2-7
V gene: TRBV28

CDR3 protein: CASSPGTGTYEQYF
J gene: TRBJ2-7
V gene: TRBV28

CDR3 protein: CASSRDRQLTYNEQFF
J gene: TRBJ2-1
V gene: TRBV5-6

CDR3 protein: CASSYSRTRVDEQYF
J gene: TRBJ2-7
V gene: TRBV6-5

CDR3 protein: CASSSPGGASGNTIYF
J gene: TRBJ1-3
V gene: TRBV28

CDR3 protein: CASSRGQGETQYF
J gene: TRBJ2-5
V gene: TRBV7-9

CDR3 protein: CASSLLGGDGYTF
J gene: TRBJ1-2
V gene: TRBV7-3

CDR3 protein: CASSQEGGRFYEQYF
J gene: TRBJ2-7
V gene: TRBV14

CDR3 protein: CASSPSAGLTYNEQFF
J gene: TRBJ2-1
V gene: TRBV18

CDR3 protein: CASSLGSNSYEQYF
J gene: TRBJ2-7
V gene: TRBV11-2

CDR3 protein: CASSLGQTNTGELFF
J gene: TRBJ2-2
V gene: TRBV5-1

CDR3 protein: CASSLFGSSGNTIYF
J gene: TRBJ1-3
V gene: TRBV5-6

CDR3 protein: CASSLGLQETQYF
J gene: TRBJ2-5
V gene: TRBV5-1

CDR3 protein: CASSLALDRKDQPQHF
J gene: TRBJ1-5
V gene: TRBV7-8

CDR3 protein: CASSPKGTSTGEAFF
J gene: TRBJ1-1
V gene: TRBV6-1

CDR3 protein: CASSPMTGGTQYF
J gene: TRBJ2-5
V gene: TRBV7-3

CDR3 protein: CAISPDGYEQYF
J gene: TRBJ2-7
V gene: TRBV10-3

CDR3 protein: CASSPGQGVEGETQYF
J gene: TRBJ2-5
V gene: TRBV11-3

CDR3 protein: CASSMPAPEAFF
J gene: TRBJ1-1
V gene: TRBV19

CDR3 protein: CASSLWQMQPQHF
J gene: TRBJ1-5
V gene: TRBV7-8

CDR3 protein: CSVRTGSNTEAFF
J gene: TRBJ1-1
V gene: TRBV29-1

CDR3 protein: CASSHDRVDF
J gene: TRBJ1-3
V gene: TRBV7-9

CDR3 protein: CASSDGSEMNEQFF
J gene: TRBJ2-1
V gene: TRBV6-1

CDR3 protein: CASCRDSNYEQYF
J gene: TRBJ2-7
V gene: TRBV2

CDR3 protein: CASSLTHRGGNTGELFF
J gene: TRBJ2-2
V gene: TRBV7-3

CDR3 protein: CASSLFETDTQYF
J gene: TRBJ2-3
V gene: TRBV5-1

CDR3 protein: CAWSPKLNTEAFF
J gene: TRBJ1-1
V gene: TRBV30

CDR3 protein: CASSFFGQPYNEQFF
J gene: TRBJ2-1
V gene: TRBV7-2

CDR3 protein: CASSPRGGSYEQYF
J gene: TRBJ2-7
V gene: TRBV6-6

CDR3 protein: CASSLAGPYNEQFF
J gene: TRBJ2-1
V gene: TRBV27

CDR3 protein: CSTKGGERNEQFF
J gene: TRBJ2-1
V gene: TRBV29-1

CDR3 protein: CASNQGLKSSYNEQFF
J gene: TRBJ2-1
V gene: TRBV6-9

CDR3 protein: CASSPDGGQGGTQYF
J gene: TRBJ2-5
V gene: TRBV5-1

CDR3 protein: CASSFGTYEQYF
J gene: TRBJ2-7
V gene: TRBV7-9